The T cell receptor beta chain under discussion was sequenced for a study of early T cells in non-severe SARS-CoV-2 infection. Using its own MiXCR run on the 5' RACE reads, TCRdb lists one record per CDR3 protein. The table has some 87,000 distinct CDR3 sequences, around 13% seen once. Many counts were recorded for this clonotype. The length of the CDR3 is 14 residues. Trimming cost V 5 bases and J 0 bases, with 8 bases left between them. The chain combines TRBV12-3 or TRBV12-4 with TRBJ1-5; no definite D call. This TCR came from an adult who was a healthcare worker with PCR-confirmed SARS-CoV-2 infection or an uninfected control (not recorded which). Sequencing was done on a sample of whole blood. This CDR3 reads CASSRLYSNQPQHF. CDR3 sequence (DNA): TGTGCCAGCAGTCGCCTTTATAGCAATCAGCCCCAGCATTTT.